The 31 T cell receptor beta chains below come from one sample, sequenced in a study of regulatory T cells in long-lasting Graves disease. Time point meaning: persistent/refractory GD, antithyroid drugs over 5 years with positive TRAb. The TCR library was prepared using RNA isolated from PBMCs. Arm-PCR of CDR3 regions and iRepertoire HTBI primers were used to build TCR beta libraries. TCRdb re-derived calls from the multiplex PCR reads in MiXCR, one entry per CDR3 protein. The sample carries about 310,000 distinct CDR3 sequences, 22% recorded once. The specimen was peripheral blood mononuclear cells (PBMCs), collected when the disease was refractory, from a patient treated with antithyroid drugs. The receptors were gathered from a female donor with Graves disease.

The chain joins TRBV28 to TRBJ1-3; D is undetermined. CDR1 is MDHEN and CDR2 is SYDVKM in the germline V gene. V lost 5 bases to trimming and J lost 2 bases, with 13 bases between them. The CDR3 has 15 residues. The CDR3 sequence is CASSTPSGAGNTIYF. In DNA, the CDR3 is TGTGCCAGCAGTACACCGTCCGGGGCTGGAAACACCATATATTTT.

The chain uses TRBV27 and TRBJ2-2; no firm D call. Deletions cut 5 bases from V and 4 bases from J, with 2 bases between. The CDR3 loop spans 11 amino acids. Germline CDR1 reads MNHEY; CDR2 reads SMNVEV (reference sequence). CDR3 residues: CASSTTGELFF. CDR3 sequence (DNA): TGTGCCAGCAGTACCACCGGGGAGCTGTTTTTT.

The chain has TRBV3-1 and TRBJ2-2, with D perhaps matching TRBD1 (6 bases). Trimming left V 0 bases short and J 6 bases short, with 8 bases between. CDR3 length: 14 amino acids. CDR1 is LGHDT, CDR2 YNNKEL, per germline (reference sequence). The CDR3, as DNA: TGTGCCAGCAGCCAAGAAACAGGGTCCGGGGAGCTGTTTTTT. Protein product: CASSQETGSGELFF.

There are a few counts of this clonotype. The rearrangement joins TRBV11-3 to TRBJ2-1; D remains unclear. Germline values: CDR1 SGHNT, CDR2 YENEEA. Trimming shortened V by 2 bases and J by 3 bases, and 11 bases separated the two germline ends. CDR3 length: 15 residues. The CDR3, as DNA: TGTGCCAGCAGCTTAAGGCAGGCCAGCTACAATGAGCAGTTCTTC. Its translation is CASSLRQASYNEQFF.

The chain carries TRBV20-1 and TRBJ2-6; no reliable D call. V was cut by 3 bases and J by 0 bases, with 6 bases left in between. Germline V CDR1 and CDR2: DFQATT, SNEGSKA (reference sequence). This CDR3 is built from 14 residues. Here the CDR3 DNA reads TGCAGTGCTAGTCTCCCCTCTGGGGCCAACGTCCTGACTTTC. Encoded protein: CSASLPSGANVLTF.

A remark on this clonotype: A much more abundant neighbour one base away suggests this may be a read error. The rearrangement uses TRBV20-1 and TRBJ2-2, with a tentative D call TRBD2 (6 bases). The germline gives CDR1 DFQATT, CDR2 SNEGSKA (reference sequence). This CDR3 comprises 16 residues. CDR3 in amino acids: CSARDYQRVNTGEPFF. The DNA of the CDR3 is TGCAGTGCTAGAGATTACCAGCGGGTGAACACCGGGGAGCCGTTTTTT.

This clonotype has only a few counts. This chain connects TRBV7-9 to TRBJ1-4; 9 nucleotides match TRBD1. Trimming cost V 5 bases and J 8 bases; bases outside gene matches: 9. This CDR3 has 15 residues. Germline V lookup: CDR1 SEHNR, CDR2 FQNEAQ (reference sequence). CDR3 in DNA: TGTGCCAGCAGCGGAGGGACAGGGCGGACCGAAAAACTGTTTTTT. It codes for CASSGGTGRTEKLFF.

The rearrangement links TRBV6-1 to TRBJ1-4, with D unclear. The CDR3 runs 14 residues. Germline loops: CDR1 MNHNS, CDR2 SASEGT. Trimming removed 5 bases from V and 6 bases from J, with 13 bases in between. The CDR3 here is CASSPVWGYEKLFF. For the CDR3, the DNA is TGTGCCAGCAGTCCCGTATGGGGATATGAAAAACTGTTTTTT.

This clonotype was recorded many times. The J gene is TRBJ1-2, the V gene TRBV7-9; 9 bases are a match to TRBD1. The germline V gene encodes CDR1 SEHNR and CDR2 FQNEAQ (reference sequence). V dropped 5 bases and J dropped 5; count of bases not matched to a gene: 15. This CDR3 comprises 17 residues. The CDR3: CASSADWTGASAYGYTF. CDR3 in DNA: TGTGCCAGCAGCGCCGACTGGACAGGGGCGAGCGCTTATGGCTACACCTTC.

This clonotype was picked up many times. V gene TRBV11-2 combines with J gene TRBJ2-7, with unresolved D. The CDR3 spans 14 residues. V was trimmed by 2 bases and J by 0 bases, leaving 8 bases between them. Germline-derived CDR1 and CDR2 are SGHAT and FQNNGV. The CDR3 sequence is CASSLLRSSYEQYF. The CDR3 DNA follows: TGTGCCAGCAGCTTACTCAGGAGCTCCTACGAGCAGTACTTC.

The V and J genes are TRBV20-1 and TRBJ1-1; D is ambiguous. The V gene's germline CDR1 is DFQATT and CDR2 SNEGSKA (reference sequence). The germline V and J ends were trimmed by 2 bases and 1 base, with 8 bases remaining between them. CDR3 size: 13 residues. CDR3 DNA: TGCAGTGCTAGACGGACGGAGAACACTGAAGCTTTCTTT. It yields the protein CSARRTENTEAFF.

In regard to this clonotype: Since no conserved phenylalanine or tryptophan closes the CDR3, a read error is the likely cause. J is TRBJ2-5 and V is TRBV7-2, with a weak D call TRBD1 (6 bases). Germline values: CDR1 SGHTA, CDR2 FQGNSA. CDR3 size: 18 residues. Trimming shortened V by 1 base and J by 1 base, and 19 bases separated the two germline ends. CDR3 DNA sequence: TGTGCCAGCAGCTTAGTACTCCGGGACAAGGAGACCCAAGAGACCCAGTACCTC. Residues: CASSLVLRDKETQETQYL.

Of note for this clonotype: This CDR3 fails to terminate in the conserved phenylalanine or tryptophan, so it likely reflects a read error. J is TRBJ2-2 and V is TRBV6-2 or TRBV6-3, with D maybe TRBD2 (5 bases). V shed 5 bases and J shed 3 bases, with 22 bases lying between them. The CDR3 is made up of 18 amino acids. CDR1 is MNHEY and CDR2 is SVGEGT in the germline V gene. The CDR3 nucleotides read TGTGCCAGCAGTGAAGCGTTTATGGGTGAGGGCTACACCGGGGAGCTGTTTTCT. The encoded protein is CASSEAFMGEGYTGELFS.

The chain recombines TRBV7-8 with TRBJ1-1, with no clear D. Trimming left V 3 bases short and J 0 bases short, with 14 bases between. Germline V gene sequence: CDR1 SGHVS, CDR2 FQNEAQ. This CDR3 is built from 16 residues. The CDR3 nucleotides read TGTGCCAGCAGCTTTTTTCGGGATGGGGTGAACACTGAAGCTTTCTTT. This codes for CASSFFRDGVNTEAFF.

V usage is TRBV6-2 or TRBV6-3 and J usage is TRBJ2-1; 11 bases agree with TRBD2. Per the germline V gene, CDR1 is MNHEY and CDR2 is SVGEGT. This CDR3 comprises 20 residues. Unmatched junction bases numbered 18, after V lost 6 bases and J lost 2 bases. In DNA form, the CDR3 reads TGTGCCAGCAGAGCTAACAGGGATCGTAGCGGGAGGGTCCCCTACAATGAGCAGTTCTTC. Residues: CASRANRDRSGRVPYNEQFF.

Only a few counts were recorded for this clonotype. The rearrangement uses TRBV5-1 and TRBJ2-5; TRBD2 matches 9 bases. CDR3 length: 15 residues. The V and J ends lost 4 bases and 2 bases, in that order; junction bases with no gene match: 6. Germline CDR1 SGHRS, CDR2 YFSETQ. This CDR3 reads CASSPLTSGQETQYF. In DNA form, the CDR3 reads TGCGCCAGCAGCCCCCTGACTAGCGGTCAAGAGACCCAGTACTTC. The entire variable domain, with the rest obtained from reference TRBV5-1 and TRBJ2-5, is as follows: KAGVTQTPRYLIKTRGQQVTLSCSPISGHRSVSWYQQTPGQGLQFLFEYFSETQRNKGNFPGRFSGRQFSNSRSEMNVSTLELGDSALYLCASSPLTSGQETQYFGPGTRLLVL.

Regarding this clonotype: This sequence may be a read error, since a much larger clone differs from it by one base. This rearrangement joins TRBV28 to TRBJ1-5; 9 nucleotides align to TRBD1. The CDR3 runs 16 residues. CDR1 is MDHEN, CDR2 SYDVKM, per germline. The DNA for the CDR3 is TGTACCAGCAGTACCCGCCGGGACAGGGACAATCAGCCCCAGCATTTT. Translated, it gives CTSSTRRDRDNQPQHF.

This clonotype was found many times. Because the CDR3's place on the DNA is in doubt, the DNA is left out and the CDR3 is given as listed by TCRdb. The chain carries TRBV28 and TRBJ2-7; the table assigns TRBD2, which was not confirmed against the DNA. CDR1 is MDHEN, CDR2 SYDVKM, per germline. The CDR3 has 15 amino acids, counting both end residues. Here the CDR3 reads CASSSSGANSYEQYF.

The chain employs TRBV7-2 and TRBJ2-1; 9 bases map to TRBD2. Germline V gene sequence: CDR1 SGHTA, CDR2 FQGNSA. The CDR3 is 15 amino acids. With V trimmed by 5 bases and J by 9 bases, 11 bases remained unmatched. In DNA form, the CDR3 reads TGTGCCAGCAGCCCCGGCTCCGCGGGAGGGGGTGAGCAGTTCTTC. Translation gives CASSPGSAGGGEQFF.

This chain connects TRBV18 to TRBJ2-5; the D gene is possibly TRBD2 (5 bases). Germline CDR1 and CDR2: KGHSH and LQKENI. Trimming cost V 0 bases and J 2 bases, with 16 bases left between them. CDR3 length equals 17 residues. CDR3 nucleotide sequence: TGTGCCAGCTCACCACCGGCGGAGCGGTCCAGACAAGAGACCCAGTACTTC. It encodes CASSPPAERSRQETQYF.

This clonotype was seen at least ten times. This chain links TRBV12-3 or TRBV12-4 with TRBJ1-5, with 10 bases lining up with TRBD1. Trimming cost V 6 bases and J 4 bases; bases outside gene matches: 3. CDR3 length equals 14 residues. Written as DNA, the CDR3 is TGTGCCAGCAGAGGGACAGGGGAGAATCAGCCCCAGCATTTT. Amino acids: CASRGTGENQPQHF.

The J gene is TRBJ2-1, the V gene TRBV12-3 or TRBV12-4; perhaps D is TRBD1 or TRBD2 (6 bases each). This CDR3 contains 14 residues. Trimming cost V 8 bases and J 6 bases, with 17 bases left between them. CDR3 bases: TGTGCCAGCCGAGTAAGGGGGGCGCTCAATGAGCAGTTCTTC. Its protein is CASRVRGALNEQFF.

As to this clonotype: A much larger clone differs by one base, so this may be a read error. This chain joins TRBV2 and TRBJ1-3; perhaps TRBD1 as D (5 bases). Germline V gene lookup returns CDR1 SNHLY and CDR2 FYNNEI. Between the trimmed V and J ends, which lost 6 bases and 2 bases, there was a span of 11 bases. CDR3 length: 14 residues. The CDR3 DNA reads TGTGCCAGCAGCGGGGACCACCCTGGAAACACCATATATTTT. Its translation: CASSGDHPGNTIYF.

This clonotype was recorded at least ten times. The V and J genes are TRBV6-1 and TRBJ1-2, with 7 positions matching TRBD1. From germline, CDR1 is MNHNS and CDR2 SASEGT. The CDR3 sequence is 15 residues long. Losses at the gene ends were 5 bases for V and 3 bases for J; bases not matched to a gene: 9. CDR3 protein: CASSLGGQVHYGYTF. CDR3 coding DNA: TGTGCCAGCAGTCTAGGAGGACAGGTGCACTATGGCTACACCTTC.

The chain employs TRBV7-9 and TRBJ2-2; 7 positions agree with TRBD2. The V segment lost 0 bases and the J segment 5 bases; nucleotides outside the gene matches: 3. The germline V gene encodes CDR1 SEHNR and CDR2 FQNEAQ (reference sequence). The CDR3 loop spans 15 amino acids. The CDR3 DNA is TGTGCCAGCAGCTTAGCGGGACTACCTACCGGGGAGCTGTTTTTT. The encoded protein is CASSLAGLPTGELFF.

V and J are TRBV5-1 and TRBJ2-5, with 12 bases matching TRBD2. Germline V gives CDR1 SGHRS, CDR2 YFSETQ. The CDR3 is 16 amino acids. The V segment lost 0 bases and the J segment 4 bases; nucleotides outside the gene matches: 4. The chain's CDR3 is CASSLAMGLAGETQYF. The CDR3 coding sequence is TGCGCCAGCAGCTTGGCTATGGGACTAGCGGGAGAGACCCAGTACTTC.

Regarding this clonotype: A read error may explain this, as a much larger clone is one base away. The V call is TRBV9, the J call TRBJ2-7; 7 bases agree with TRBD1. Germline loops: CDR1 SGDLS, CDR2 YYNGEE. This CDR3 has 15 amino acids. The CDR3 DNA is TGTGCCAGCAGCGTAGGACAGGGACCCCACTACGGGCAGTACTTC. Translation gives CASSVGQGPHYGQYF.

This clonotype has more than one count but fewer than ten. The rearrangement joins TRBV18 to TRBJ1-1; D uncertain. The V end lost 4 bases, the J end lost 1 base, and 10 bases lay between the germline ends. Per the germline V gene, CDR1 is KGHSH and CDR2 is LQKENI. CDR3 size: 14 residues. The CDR3 protein is CASSRSDGNTEAFF. In nucleotides, the CDR3 is TGTGCCAGCTCACGATCGGACGGGAACACTGAAGCTTTCTTT.

V is TRBV11-2 and J is TRBJ2-1, with 8 bases lining up with TRBD1. The CDR3 length is 13 residues. V was pared by 5 bases and J by 8 bases, with 5 bases of the junction left unmatched. In germline, CDR1 is SGHAT, CDR2 FQNNGV. The DNA of the CDR3 is TGTGCCAGCAGCCCGGACAGGGACGATGAGCAGTTCTTC. Residues: CASSPDRDDEQFF.

In regard to this clonotype: Given a much more abundant clone one base away, this may be a read error. The gene calls are TRBV12-3 or TRBV12-4 and TRBJ1-1, with 7 nucleotides matching TRBD1. This CDR3 is built from 15 residues. The CDR3 coding sequence is TGTGCCAGCAGTGTACGACAGGGTCCCTACACTGAAGCTTCCTTT. Encoded protein: CASSVRQGPYTEASF.

This clonotype has a count of ten or more. This sequence joins TRBV20-1 and TRBJ2-7; 8 nucleotides align to TRBD1. The trim removed 3 bases at V and 7 bases at J, leaving 11 bases unmatched. The germline CDR1 and CDR2 sequences are DFQATT and SNEGSKA (reference sequence). CDR3 length equals 14 residues. CDR3 nucleotide sequence: TGCAGTGCTAGGTCCCACGGGACAGGTGGGGAGCAGTACTTC. Amino acids: CSARSHGTGGEQYF.